These 10 T cell receptor beta chains came from one sample sequenced in a study of cytomegalovirus exposure and HLA in healthy donors. Primers: 60 Vbeta forward and 13 Jbeta reverse. Assay: immunoSEQ multiplex PCR; the TCRdb copy retains only in-frame clones and omits some. The data show 100,000 to 150,000 clones, with over 60% seen just once and 4.5% to 5% held by the top ten. The sequenced sample was PBMCs. The receptors here all came from a man between 60 and 70 years old in good health and CMV-seropositive.

For this clone: This specimen includes other DNA sequences encoding the same CDR3. The chain uses TRBV28 and TRBJ1-4, with a weak D call TRBD1 (6 bases). The V end lost 6 bases, the J end lost 0 bases, and 11 bases lay between the germline ends. This CDR3 region has 15 residues. In germline, CDR1 is MDHEN, CDR2 SYDVKM. DNA of the CDR3: TGTGCCAGCAGCCTAGGGGGAGCAACTAATGAAAAACTGTTTTTT. Protein: CASSLGGATNEKLFF.

A note on this clone: Other DNA sequences within the sample encode an identical CDR3. The chain joins TRBV5-6 to TRBJ2-7, with TRBD1 matching 10 bases. CDR1 SGHDT and CDR2 YYEEEE come from the germline V gene. The CDR3 is 14 amino acids. V was pared by 5 bases and J by 2 bases, with 4 bases of the junction left unmatched. CDR3 residues: CASSPGTGAYEQYF. CDR3 DNA: TGTGCCAGCAGTCCCGGGACAGGGGCCTACGAGCAGTACTTC.

This clone was detected only a few times. This chain uses TRBV12-2 with TRBJ1-1; TRBD1, as called in the table, went unchecked against the DNA. TRBV12-2 is tagged as a pseudogene. This CDR3 has 15 amino acids. This chain's CDR3 is CASQNSGGLNTEAFF. DNA for the CDR3: TGTGCAAGTCAAAATTCAGGGGGGTTGAACACTGAAGCTTTCTTT.

This rearrangement joins TRBV27 to TRBJ2-5; TRBD2 matches 7 bases. The trim removed 3 bases at V and 5 bases at J, leaving 15 bases unmatched. Germline V gene lookup returns CDR1 MNHEY and CDR2 SMNVEV (reference sequence). The CDR3 runs to 17 residues. The CDR3 nucleotides are TGTGCCAGCAGTTTTGGGCTCTCTCCGGGGGGACTTGAGACCCAGTACTTC. Its translation: CASSFGLSPGGLETQYF.

The rearrangement uses TRBV9 and TRBJ2-5; 9 nucleotides match TRBD2. This CDR3 contains 16 residues. V was clipped by 3 bases and J by 4 bases; unmatched bases: 10. Germline CDR1 SGDLS, CDR2 YYNGEE. The CDR3 DNA sequence: TGTGCCAGCAGCGGGGCTAGCGGGGTGTTCGGAGAGACCCAGTACTTC. This translates into CASSGASGVFGETQYF.

The gene calls are TRBV5-1 and TRBJ2-5; 10 bases line up with TRBD2. Per germline, CDR1 SGHRS and CDR2 YFSETQ. The CDR3 runs to 16 residues. V lost 4 bases and J lost 2; bases outside the gene matches: 8. This CDR3 reads CASSVLAGAGQETQYF. CDR3 in DNA: TGCGCCAGCAGCGTTCTAGCGGGGGCCGGACAAGAGACCCAGTACTTC.

This clone has a single count. This rearrangement joins TRBV5-1 to TRBJ2-3, with unresolved D. V shed 6 bases and J shed 0 bases, with 17 bases lying between them. From germline, CDR1 is SGHRS and CDR2 YFSETQ. The CDR3 runs 16 residues. The CDR3 is CASTRSPATSTDTQYF. CDR3 nucleotide sequence: TGCGCCAGCACGAGGAGCCCGGCAACTAGCACAGATACGCAGTATTTT. Full variable domain (rest looked up from reference TRBV5-1 and TRBJ2-3): KAGVTQTPRYLIKTRGQQVTLSCSPISGHRSVSWYQQTPGQGLQFLFEYFSETQRNKGNFPGRFSGRQFSNSRSEMNVSTLELGDSALYLCASTRSPATSTDTQYFGPGTRLTVL.

The rearrangement links TRBV4-2 to TRBJ2-7; maybe TRBD1 (6 bases). This CDR3 has 15 amino acids. Germline CDR1 reads LGHNA; CDR2 reads YNFKEQ. Trimming removed 3 bases from V and 5 bases from J, with 17 bases in between. CDR3 residues: CASSHPPARGNEQYF. CDR3 DNA: TGTGCCAGCAGCCACCCTCCCGCGAGGGGGAACGAGCAGTACTTC.

The gene calls are TRBV6-5 and TRBJ1-1, with D perhaps matching TRBD1 (6 bases). Trimming removed 6 bases at V and 10 bases at J, with 15 bases between. Per germline, CDR1 MNHEY and CDR2 SVGAGI. The CDR3 has 12 amino acids. In nucleotides, the CDR3 is TGTGCCAGCAGCAGGGGTTCTAAAGGAGCTTTCTTT. It encodes CASSRGSKGAFF.

V gene TRBV27 combines with J gene TRBJ2-7, with 10 bases aligning to TRBD2. The J segment lost 4 bases and the V segment lost 5 bases, leaving 8 bases of the junction unmatched. The CDR3 is 15 residues long. Per the germline V gene, CDR1 is MNHEY and CDR2 is SMNVEV (reference sequence). As DNA, the CDR3 is TGTGCCAGCAGTGTGGCTAGCGGGGGAGGATACGAGCAGTACTTC. Translated, it gives CASSVASGGGYEQYF.